The sequence of this TCR beta chain was determined in a study of human T cells and chemical hapten exposure. Findings of the study overall: Unchanged with DPC sensitization were TCRs above 1 in 1000 frequency.

With respect to this clonotype: Its target is unknown.

Time point given: pre-sensitization, week 0. Stated treatment: therapeutic diphenylcyclopropenone sensitization with weekly scalp DPC. Germline CDR1 is SGHRS and CDR2 is YFSETQ. The length of the CDR3 is 13 residues. The ends were cut back, 4 bases at V and 5 bases at J, with 12 bases in the middle. TCRdb used MiXCR to reprocess the RACE reads, holding one entry per CDR3 protein. The data hold roughly 60,000 distinct CDR3 sequences, with about 6.7% observed a single time. The sample was whole blood, taken in connection with sensitization to the hapten diphenylcyclopropenone (DPC). The receptor's source is a woman aged 30 to 39 with alopecia areata. Some clones in this sample may be carry-over from other donors' samples. V usage is TRBV5-1 and J usage is TRBJ1-1, with D uncertain. Here the CDR3 reads CASSRSWLTEAFF. CDR3 coding DNA: TGCGCCAGCAGCAGATCGTGGCTGACTGAAGCTTTCTTT. The full variable domain, in which reference TRBV5-1 and TRBJ1-1 provide the parts outside the CDR3, is KAGVTQTPRYLIKTRGQQVTLSCSPISGHRSVSWYQQTPGQGLQFLFEYFSETQRNKGNFPGRFSGRQFSNSRSEMNVSTLELGDSALYLCASSRSWLTEAFFGQGTRLTVV.